Listed here is a single T cell receptor (beta chain). The antigen this receptor binds is unknown. No qualities accompany the bases; no much larger clone lies one base away. The sequencer was an Illumina HiSeq 2500. TCR beta libraries were prepared by quantitative 5'-RACE with molecular barcodes. Under the source paper's analysis protocol: To identify disease-linked TCR variants, a new computational method was used, one built on a probabilistic model of VDJ rearrangement. Using fastp trimming at Q25 and MiXCR clonotype assembly, TCRdb reanalyzed the public sequencing data and kept in-frame beta chains. Every CDR3 protein is listed once, alongside the most common genes and DNA of its rows. These V and J calls derive from TCRdb rather than the authors' analysis. Across this sample there are some 130,000 distinct CDR3 sequences, with roughly 9% seen only once. Of the sample, 3.3% is held by the ten largest clones.

This sample was included in a study of CD8 T cells in ankylosing spondylitis (dated by TCRdb to 2015 to 2018). For the wider study: The study profiled T cell receptor beta repertoires in healthy donors and ankylosing spondylitis patients to find disease-linked TCR variants. The full study cohort was made up of roughly 25 ankylosing spondylitis patients and 108 healthy donors. Peripheral blood samples were taken, and synovial fluid was additionally collected from ankylosing spondylitis patients. Overall study results and their limits: The disease-linked clones were reported as significantly enriched in matched synovial fluid samples from ankylosing spondylitis patients. A CD8+ phenotype was shown by the disease-linked clones, which were found at relatively low frequencies in peripheral blood. Some of the motif variants had been reported before in the synovial fluid and blood of reactive arthritis patients, a finding that suggests common disease-initiation mechanisms. A TCR beta motif of several highly homologous amino acid variants appeared characteristic of blood from ankylosing spondylitis patients.

V is pruned by 3 bases and J by 8 bases, leaving 6 bases of the junction without a gene match. Counted from cysteine to phenylalanine, this CDR3 has 13 amino acids. CDR3 DNA only is kept here, 39 bases in frame from base 1. The germline V gene supplies CDR1 SGHTA and CDR2 FQGNSA. Sequences were obtained from blood, either unsorted or a sorted T cell fraction (not recorded which). The source of this sequence is a male donor with ankylosing spondylitis or in good health (not recorded which). The chain was built from TRBV7-2 and TRBJ2-7; 8 bases in the middle match TRBD1. At the DNA level, the sequence is TGTGCCAGCAGCTTCGAGGACAGGGAGAAGCAGTACTTC. Protein translation: CASSFEDREKQYF.